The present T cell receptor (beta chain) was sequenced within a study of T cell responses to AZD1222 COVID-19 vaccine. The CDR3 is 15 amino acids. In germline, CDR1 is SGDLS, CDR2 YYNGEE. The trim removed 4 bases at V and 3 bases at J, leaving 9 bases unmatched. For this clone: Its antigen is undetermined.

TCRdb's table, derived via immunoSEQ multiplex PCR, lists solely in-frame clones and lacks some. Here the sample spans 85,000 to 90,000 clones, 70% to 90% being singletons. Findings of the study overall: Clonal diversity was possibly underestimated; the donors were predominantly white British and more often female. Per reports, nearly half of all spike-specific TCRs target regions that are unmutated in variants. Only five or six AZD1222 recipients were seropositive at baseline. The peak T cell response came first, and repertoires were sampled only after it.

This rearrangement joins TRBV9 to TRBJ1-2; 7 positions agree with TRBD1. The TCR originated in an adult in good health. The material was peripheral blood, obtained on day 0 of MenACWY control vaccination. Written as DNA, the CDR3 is TGTGCCAGCAGCCCGTGGGAAGGGGGCGACTATGGCTACACCTTC. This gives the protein CASSPWEGGDYGYTF.